The T cell receptor (beta chain) described here comes from a study of shared clonotypes between healthy human individuals. The data were produced by immunoSEQ multiplex PCR, yet TCRdb's version contains in-frame clones alone and is incomplete. The table shows about 1.1 million clones, with 70% to 80% occurring only once. The CDR3 has 14 amino acids. Germline loops: CDR1 MNHNS, CDR2 SASEGT. Trimming cost V 8 bases and J 1 base, with 12 bases left between them. This clone was detected a few times. The V call is TRBV6-1, the J call TRBJ2-1, with D maybe TRBD2 (6 bases). Sequencing was done on a sample of memory CD4+ T cells from PBMCs. Subset described: CD45RA-negative fraction. The receptor's source is a man between 18 and 29 years old in good health. Some clones in this sample may be carry-over from other donors' samples. The DNA of the CDR3 is TGTGCCAGCGGAAGGGGACTTTCCTACAATGAGCAGTTCTTC. Translated: CASGRGLSYNEQFF.